The 14 T cell receptor beta chains listed next were all sequenced from one sample in a study of monozygotic twins with inflammatory bowel disease. TCRdb reprocessed the 5' RACE reads, with one entry per CDR3 protein and no DNA. Seen in this sample are approximately 390,000 distinct CDR3 sequences; the ten most common clones hold 2% to 3%. Source material: blood. Source of these receptors: a human donor with ulcerative colitis or Crohn's disease, or a healthy co-twin of an affected twin (not recorded which).

This chain connects TRBV18 to TRBJ2-3; TCRdb's D call, TRBD1, is unchecked because there is no DNA. Germline-derived CDR1 and CDR2 are KGHSH and LQKENI. The CDR3 spans 17 residues. CDR3 residues: CASSPLGSQGVADTQYF.

The gene calls are TRBV6-5 and TRBJ1-3. CDR1 MNHEY and CDR2 SVGAGI come from the germline V gene. The CDR3 totals 15 residues. The CDR3 sequence is CASSYTSDSGNTIYF.

The chain joins TRBV6-6 to TRBJ1-2. The CDR3 has 11 residues. The germline V gene encodes CDR1 MNHNY and CDR2 SVGAGI (reference sequence). CDR3 protein: CASSYQESYTF.

J is TRBJ1-1 and V is TRBV11-2; no DNA is available, so the TRBD1 call from TCRdb remains unchecked. The V gene's germline CDR1 is SGHAT and CDR2 FQNNGV. CDR3 length equals 14 residues. The CDR3 protein is CASSLDGTDTEAFF.

The chain carries TRBV9 and TRBJ2-7. This CDR3 has 14 residues. The V gene's germline CDR1 is SGDLS and CDR2 YYNGEE. The CDR3 sequence is CASSVDPSSYEQYF.

The chain has TRBV5-6 and TRBJ1-2; checking the TCRdb D call of TRBD1 is not possible without DNA. The CDR3 sequence is 13 residues long. Germline V gives CDR1 SGHDT, CDR2 YYEEEE. The CDR3 reads CASSLAGGQETDF.

The V gene is TRBV24-1, the J gene TRBJ2-1; TCRdb calls TRBD2, which cannot be checked without DNA. This CDR3 has 19 residues. Per the germline V gene, CDR1 is KGHDR and CDR2 is SFDVKD. CDR3 amino acids: CATSDRGTSGSEYYNEQFF.

The V call is TRBV25-1, the J call TRBJ2-3; there is no DNA to check the TCRdb D call of TRBD2. The germline V gene encodes CDR1 MGHDK and CDR2 SYGVNS. CDR3 length: 16 residues. CDR3 protein: CASSAGGTSVVDTQYF.

The gene calls are TRBV7-2 and TRBJ2-2; TCRdb's assignment of TRBD2 cannot be checked, as there is no DNA. CDR3 length equals 19 residues. The germline gives CDR1 SGHTA, CDR2 FQGNSA. The CDR3 sequence: CASSLGPSGRGGNTGELFF.

The gene calls are TRBV18 and TRBJ2-3. CDR1 is KGHSH, CDR2 LQKENI, per germline. The CDR3 sequence is 14 residues long. CDR3 sequence: CASSPTRREDTQYF.

The chain employs TRBV7-8 and TRBJ2-5; the TRBD1 assignment by TCRdb is unverifiable without DNA. The CDR3 length is 15 residues. Germline values: CDR1 SGHVS, CDR2 FQNEAQ. The CDR3 reads CASSLMGQLQETQYF.

The rearrangement links TRBV27 to TRBJ1-1. There are 13 residues in the CDR3. From germline, CDR1 is MNHEY and CDR2 SMNVEV (reference sequence). The CDR3 sequence is CASSANLGTEAFF.

This sequence joins TRBV14 and TRBJ2-2; there is no DNA to check the TCRdb D call of TRBD1. The CDR3 is 15 amino acids. From germline, CDR1 is SGHDN and CDR2 FVKESK. The CDR3 region is CASSHLAGEGIELFF. Based on the CDR3 plus reference TRBV14 and TRBJ2-2, the full variable domain is EAGVTQFPSHSVIEKGQTVTLRCDPISGHDNLYWYRRVMGKEIKFLLHFVKESKQDESGMPNNRFLAERTGGTYSTLKVQPAELEDSGVYFCASSHLAGEGIELFFGEGSRLTVL.

The chain is built from TRBV5-4 and TRBJ2-7; the TCRdb D gene call, TRBD1, has no DNA to confirm it. From germline, CDR1 is SGHNT and CDR2 YYREEE (reference sequence). The CDR3 consists of 16 residues. The CDR3 reads CASSRGPGSLAYEQYF.